Each of the 16 T cell receptor beta chains below was sequenced from the same sample in a study of shared clonotypes between healthy human individuals. This table comes from immunoSEQ multiplex PCR, and its TCRdb copy is limited to in-frame clones, with some not included. The sample has over a million clones; approximately 98% are singletons. Source material: naive CD4+ T cells sorted from blood. The sample's subset: CD45RA+ positively selected. Receptors were obtained from a man aged 30 to 39 in good health.

As concerns this clone: The sample contains more than one DNA sequence encoding this CDR3. The V call is TRBV7-2, the J call TRBJ2-7; 9 nucleotides match TRBD1. The germline V gene has CDR1 SGHTA and CDR2 FQGNSA. The CDR3 sequence is 15 residues long. Trimming removed 1 base from V and 0 bases from J; junction bases left unmatched: 1. The CDR3 loop reads CASSLGGQGSYEQYF. DNA of the CDR3: TGTGCCAGCAGCTTAGGGGGACAGGGCTCCTACGAGCAGTACTTC.

The V call is TRBV27, the J call TRBJ1-4; D remains ambiguous. Germline assignment: CDR1 MNHEY and CDR2 SMNVEV (reference sequence). The CDR3 has 13 residues. Trimming removed 5 bases from V and 3 bases from J, with 7 bases in between. This CDR3 reads CASSPPANEKLFF. In DNA form, the CDR3 reads TGTGCCAGCAGTCCCCCAGCTAATGAAAAACTGTTTTTT.

The chain combines TRBV28 with TRBJ2-7; 8 positions agree with TRBD2. This CDR3 region has 15 residues. Germline V lookup: CDR1 MDHEN, CDR2 SYDVKM. V trimming: 4 bases; J trimming: 4 bases; junction bases outside the gene matches: 9. CDR3 DNA: TGTGCCAGCAGTTCTACGGGAGGGCCGACGTACGAGCAGTACTTC. It yields the protein CASSSTGGPTYEQYF. Combining the CDR3 with reference TRBV28 and TRBJ2-7 gives the whole variable domain DVKVTQSSRYLVKRTGEKVFLECVQDMDHENMFWYRQDPGLGLRLIYFSYDVKMKEKGDIPEGYSVSREKKERFSLILESASTNQTSMYLCASSSTGGPTYEQYFGPGTRLTVT.

V and J are TRBV18 and TRBJ1-4; 8 bases fit TRBD1. V trimming: 4 bases; J trimming: 4 bases; junction bases outside the gene matches: 5. CDR3 length: 15 amino acids. CDR1 and CDR2 from the germline V gene are KGHSH and LQKENI. The CDR3 region has the DNA TGTGCCAGCTCACGCGGGACAGGACTTAATGAAAAACTGTTTTTT. Protein: CASSRGTGLNEKLFF.

V and J are TRBV2 and TRBJ1-2, with D perhaps matching TRBD1 (6 bases). The germline CDR1 and CDR2 sequences are SNHLY and FYNNEI. The CDR3 loop spans 12 amino acids. Trimming pared 8 bases from V and 8 bases from J, leaving 15 bases between. In nucleotides, the CDR3 is TGTGCCAGCGGATTGGACAGTGCAGGCTACACCTTC. Translating gives CASGLDSAGYTF. The variable domain in full, completed from reference TRBV2 and TRBJ1-2, reads EPEVTQTPSHQVTQMGQEVILRCVPISNHLYFYWYRQILGQKVEFLVSFYNNEISEKSEIFDDQFSVERPDGSNFTLKIRSTKLEDSAMYFCASGLDSAGYTFGSGTRLTVV.

This chain connects TRBV29-1 to TRBJ2-7; tentatively, D is TRBD2 (5 bases). Trimming shortened V by 1 base and J by 4 bases, and 11 bases separated the two germline ends. Germline CDR1 and CDR2: SQVTM and ANQGSEA. The CDR3 length is 13 residues. CDR3 sequence reads: CSVEGLLGYEQYF. In DNA form, the CDR3 reads TGCAGCGTTGAAGGGTTACTAGGGTACGAGCAGTACTTC.

The chain employs TRBV5-1 and TRBJ2-3; 14 bases fit TRBD2. The CDR3 sequence is 18 residues long. The junction had 15 bases not matched to a gene; V was cut back by 7 bases and J by 5 bases. Germline lookup yields CDR1 SGHRS and CDR2 YFSETQ. The CDR3 here is CASCYQKGLAGDIDTQYF. Here the CDR3 DNA reads TGCGCCAGCTGCTACCAAAAGGGACTAGCGGGAGATATAGATACGCAGTATTTT.

The chain joins TRBV4-3 to TRBJ2-3, with D maybe TRBD2 (6 bases). Germline assignment: CDR1 LGHNA and CDR2 YSLEER. V lost 0 bases, J lost 2 bases, and 12 bases lay in between. CDR3 length: 16 amino acids. CDR3 loop: CASSQDPGLNTDTQYF. Written as DNA, the CDR3 is TGCGCCAGCAGCCAAGACCCGGGACTTAACACAGATACGCAGTATTTT.

The gene calls are TRBV18 and TRBJ1-2; weak D call: TRBD1 (5 bases). Germline loops: CDR1 KGHSH, CDR2 LQKENI. Trimming shortened V by 0 bases and J by 3 bases, and 11 bases separated the two germline ends. CDR3 length equals 15 residues. For the CDR3, the DNA is TGTGCCAGCTCACCACCGGCCCAGGGCGACTATGGCTACACCTTC. Translated: CASSPPAQGDYGYTF.

The chain is built from TRBV7-2 and TRBJ2-1, with a tentative D call TRBD2 (6 bases). The CDR3 runs to 17 residues. V was trimmed by 5 bases and J by 4 bases, leaving 21 bases between them. From germline, CDR1 is SGHTA and CDR2 FQGNSA. The CDR3 reads CASSVTAGTHPYNEQFF. For the CDR3, the DNA is TGTGCCAGCAGCGTCACTGCGGGAACTCACCCGTACAATGAGCAGTTCTTC.

The rearrangement uses TRBV27 and TRBJ2-2; D call uncertain. Trimming took 3 bases from V and 3 from J, leaving 17 bases between them. The CDR3 extends over 17 amino acids. CDR1 is MNHEY, CDR2 SMNVEV, per germline (reference sequence). CDR3 DNA sequence: TGTGCCAGCAGTTTCCTCACGATTAGAGGTTACACCGGGGAGCTGTTTTTT. This encodes CASSFLTIRGYTGELFF.

The chain combines TRBV30 with TRBJ1-2, with D uncertain. V was shortened by 0 bases and J by 3 bases, with 8 bases between the two germline ends. The length of the CDR3 is 13 residues. Germline V gives CDR1 GTSNPN, CDR2 SVGIG (reference sequence). DNA of the CDR3: TGTGCCTGGAGTGTGCGGGTGCACTATGGCTACACCTTC. It codes for CAWSVRVHYGYTF.

J is TRBJ1-4 and V is TRBV5-4; D unresolved. The germline CDR1 and CDR2 sequences are SGHNT and YYREEE (reference sequence). Trimming took off 4 bases at V and 8 bases at J, with 12 bases between the two ends. CDR3 length: 13 amino acids. CDR3 amino acids: CASSAPGREKLFF. CDR3 nucleotides: TGTGCCAGCAGCGCGCCGGGCAGAGAAAAACTGTTTTTT.

The chain recombines TRBV28 with TRBJ2-3; a weak D match, TRBD2 (5 bases). V lost 7 bases, J lost 0 bases, and 11 bases lay in between. The CDR3 runs 14 residues. From germline, CDR1 is MDHEN and CDR2 SYDVKM. CDR3 sequence: CASIPTGSTDTQYF. As DNA, the CDR3 is TGTGCCAGCATCCCCACGGGAAGCACAGATACGCAGTATTTT.

The chain is built from TRBV2 and TRBJ2-2; TRBD1 aligns across 8 bases. V lost 7 bases and J lost 3; bases outside the gene matches: 7. The length of the CDR3 is 15 residues. The V gene's germline CDR1 is SNHLY and CDR2 FYNNEI. The CDR3 nucleotides read TGTGCCAGCAAATTTGACAGGGGAGACACCGGGGAGCTGTTTTTT. It is translated as CASKFDRGDTGELFF.

This chain links TRBV5-6 with TRBJ2-2; D gene uncertain. The CDR3 length is 15 residues. Germline CDR1 is SGHDT and CDR2 is YYEEEE. V lost 3 bases and J lost 4, with 13 bases in between. The CDR3 protein is CASSWSNSFTGELFF. CDR3 nucleotides: TGTGCCAGCAGCTGGTCCAACAGTTTCACCGGGGAGCTGTTTTTT.